This TCR beta chain was identified during a study of PD-L1 blockade in urothelial cancer. Study summary: Blood analysis took place 3 weeks (second dose) and 6 weeks after treatment start. Notes on the study in general: Durable-benefit patients expanded tumor-associated blood clones more at 3 weeks.

Germline CDR1 reads MDHEN; CDR2 reads SYDVKM. The CDR3 totals 13 residues. J was trimmed by 6 bases and V by 6 bases; bases with no gene match: 6. Remarks on this clone: As yet, its antigen is unknown.

Described time point: pretreatment peripheral blood. The authors spiked synthetic TCR analog templates into each PCR. Measured with immunoSEQ multiplex PCR; TCRdb has only the in-frame clones, and not every one. The profile covers 45,000 to 65,000 clones, with over 75% appearing a single time and 15% to 17% taken by the ten largest. The chain carries TRBV28 and TRBJ2-3, with TRBD1 matching 7 bases. The sequencing here drew on PBMCs, taken around atezolizumab (anti-PD-L1) treatment. The TCR was taken from a man between 65 and 85 years old with urothelial cancer. CDR3 residues: CASSDRARDTQYF. The CDR3 DNA sequence: TGTGCCAGCAGCGACAGGGCCCGGGATACGCAGTATTTT.